The clone carrying this T cell receptor (beta chain) was recorded once. What it binds is not known. The data belong to a study of cytomegalovirus exposure and HLA in healthy donors. General study points: It has been reported that TCR beta sequences accurately predicted the HLA-A and HLA-B alleles of most subjects. Most TCR beta V segments were productive about 87% or about 30% of the time in an earlier analysis. The authors considered a cluster of highly shared sequence variants likely to be a sequencing artifact.

Primers: 60 Vbeta forward and 13 Jbeta reverse. The protocol was immunoSEQ multiplex PCR, while the TCRdb copy is restricted to in-frame clones and leaves out a portion. The sample includes roughly 200,000 clones, 76% of them seen just once. The trim removed 6 bases at V and 7 bases at J, leaving 8 bases unmatched. The CDR3 extends over 13 amino acids. Germline values: CDR1 LNHDA, CDR2 SQIVND (reference sequence). The chain links TRBV19 to TRBJ1-2, with 7 bases identical to TRBD1. Material for sequencing was PBMCs. This TCR was sampled from a man aged 18 to 35 in good health and CMV-seronegative. The CDR3 coding sequence is TGTGCCAGTAGGGGAACAGGGGAGAGTGGCTACACCTTC. Translating it yields CASRGTGESGYTF.